This T cell receptor (beta chain) emerged from a study of Ad26.COV2.S vaccination and SARS-CoV-2 variants. Some clones are missing from TCRdb's copy, which holds only in-frame ones; the method was immunoSEQ multiplex PCR. Of about 350,000 clones in the sample, 70% to 90% were seen once. This CDR3 spans 13 amino acids. Germline CDR1 reads KGHSH; CDR2 reads LQKENI. Trimming removed 2 bases from V and 5 bases from J, with 8 bases in between. Sample treatment: 15 to 20 received Ad26.COV2.S at low or high dose, single or two shots; several received placebo; per-sample allocation not given. The samples were gathered on day 63 after the first injection of vaccine or placebo. It was Wuhan-strain SARS-CoV-2 spike that the Ad26 vaccine vector expressed. Study observations and caveats: A substantial breadth of spike-specific CD8+ and CD4+ T cell responses after vaccination has been reported. Total T cell responses may have been underestimated by the TCR breadth and depth analyses. Vaccinated individuals (as opposed to placebo recipients) had higher spike-specific TCR breadth.

Regarding this clone: The antigen is unknown.

The genes are TRBV18 and TRBJ2-3; D remains unclear. The sample was peripheral blood, taken in a trial of Ad26.COV2.S vaccine versus placebo. This clonotype was obtained from a person aged 18-60 years who received the Ad26.COV2.S COVID-19 vaccine or a placebo. CDR3 sequence: CASSPGWGDTQYF. The CDR3 nucleotides are TGTGCCAGCTCACCAGGTTGGGGAGATACGCAGTATTTT.